This TCR beta chain was captured in a study of T cell clusters in autoimmune cytopenias. TRB was amplified by touch-down multiplex PCR, primer pools A and B combined. TCRdb re-called the multiplex PCR reads and catalogs CDR3 proteins one per entry, DNA excluded. Here the sample table reports about 5,000 distinct CDR3 sequences. Measured by frequency, this clonotype is medium-sized. The antigen is not known. TRB was amplified from 250 ng of peripheral blood genomic DNA per sample. Overall study results and limits: The T cell clusters were defined only in silico, without experimental functional validation. Clustering suggested that physiological T cell clusters were missing in primary autoimmune cytopenia patients.

CDR3 size: 13 residues. CDR1 is KGHSH and CDR2 is LQKENI in the germline V gene. The clonotype comes from a human donor with an autoimmune cytopenia or autoimmune hepatitis (not recorded which). Sequences were obtained from peripheral blood. This chain links TRBV18 with TRBJ2-5; TCRdb indicates TRBD1, and absent DNA this call remains unverified. The CDR3 sequence: CASSPGGQETQYF.